These T cell receptor beta chains were read from a single sample in a study of T cell responses to AZD1222 COVID-19 vaccine. Some clones are missing from TCRdb's copy, which holds only in-frame ones; the method was immunoSEQ multiplex PCR. The sample lists 130,000 or so clones; 93% were seen once. Sequenced here: peripheral blood, sampled on day 0 of AZD1222 vaccination. The receptors come from an adult in good health. Each CDR3 is given with its conserved first and last residue. Each record gives: V gene, J gene, D gene, clone size, CDR3 protein, CDR3 DNA. A D gene is named only where the DNA matches it firmly. Size values are once, few and many counts, or a class for expanded clones, and some rows have none.

TRBV27,TRBJ1-1,.,.,CASSWGAAGEAFF,TGTGCCAGCAGCTGGGGCGCCGCTGGTGAAGCTTTCTTT
TRBV10-1,TRBJ2-1,.,.,CASSDLNDRGREQFF,TGCGCCAGCAGTGATTTGAACGATCGGGGTAGGGAGCAGTTCTTC
TRBV4-1,TRBJ1-1,.,.,CASSQATGTSTEAFF,TGCGCCAGCAGCCAAGCAACAGGGACGAGCACTGAAGCTTTCTTT
TRBV7-6,TRBJ2-1,.,once,CASSGRTDNEQFF,TGTGCCAGCAGCGGCCGGACTGACAATGAGCAGTTCTTC
TRBV13,TRBJ1-2,.,.,CASSLRTHSNYGYTF,TGTGCCAGCAGCCTCAGGACACATTCTAACTATGGCTACACCTTC
TRBV6-5,TRBJ1-2,TRBD1,.,CASNRGGDYGYTF,TGTGCCAGCAACAGGGGGGGAGACTATGGCTACACCTTC
TRBV7-2,TRBJ2-1,.,once,CASSLGGSYNEQFF,TGTGCCAGCAGCTTAGGGGGCTCCTACAATGAGCAGTTCTTC
TRBV7-9,TRBJ1-2,.,once,CASSLATGRGGYTF,TGTGCCAGCAGCTTAGCGACGGGCCGGGGTGGCTACACCTTC
TRBV19,TRBJ1-2,TRBD1,.,CASSDRVNYGYTF,TGTGCCAGTAGTGACAGGGTGAACTATGGCTACACCTTC
TRBV30,TRBJ2-6,.,.,CAWMVFSGANVLTF,TGTGCCTGGATGGTATTTTCTGGGGCCAACGTCCTGACTTTC
TRBV12-5,TRBJ1-2,.,.,CASAPGQPGYGYTF,TGTGCTAGTGCCCCCGGACAGCCAGGCTATGGCTACACCTTC
TRBV5-1,TRBJ2-5,TRBD2,.,CASFARTREETQYF,TGCGCCAGCTTCGCAAGGACTAGGGAAGAGACCCAGTACTTC
TRBV19,TRBJ2-4,.,.,CASSRRENIQYF,TGTGCCAGTAGTCGAAGGGAAAACATTCAGTACTTC
TRBV6-6,TRBJ2-1,.,.,CASRDRQTRNEQFF,TGTGCCAGCCGGGACCGACAGACCCGCAATGAGCAGTTCTTC
TRBV4-2,TRBJ2-1,.,once,CASSQEPAGSYNEQFF,TGTGCCAGCAGCCAAGAACCCGCCGGTTCCTACAATGAGCAGTTCTTC
TRBV3-1/TRBV3-2,TRBJ1-3,.,once,CASSPKFFLLSGNTIYF,TGTGCCAGCAGCCCCAAGTTCTTCTTACTCTCTGGAAACACCATATATTTT
TRBV30,TRBJ2-7,.,.,CAWSEWEQPNSYEQYF,TGTGCCTGGAGTGAGTGGGAACAGCCAAACTCCTACGAGCAGTACTTC
TRBV28,TRBJ1-5,.,.,CASRPTTGRSNQPQHF,TGTGCCAGCAGACCAACTACAGGGCGTAGCAATCAGCCCCAGCATTTT
TRBV2,TRBJ1-1,.,.,CASPGVTREAFF,TGTGCCAGCCCCGGAGTGACTCGAGAAGCTTTCTTT
TRBV9,TRBJ1-6,.,.,CASSENYNSPLHF,TGTGCCAGCAGCGAAAATTATAATTCACCCCTCCACTTT
TRBV19,TRBJ1-2,TRBD1,.,CASSIRDRGGYGYTF,TGTGCCAGTAGTATCAGGGACAGGGGAGGCTATGGCTACACCTTC
TRBV5-1,TRBJ1-4,.,.,CASREINEKLFF,TGCGCCAGCAGGGAAATTAATGAAAAACTGTTTTTT
TRBV18,TRBJ1-1,.,.,CASSLQGSLNTEAFF,TGTGCCAGCTCCCTACAGGGCTCCTTGAACACTGAAGCTTTCTTT
TRBV19,TRBJ1-1,TRBD1,.,CASKTGTGNTEAFF,TGTGCCAGTAAGACCGGGACAGGGAACACTGAAGCTTTCTTT
TRBV4-3,TRBJ2-1,.,.,CASSQDRGESSYNEQFF,TGCGCCAGCAGCCAAGACCGCGGGGAATCCTCCTACAATGAGCAGTTCTTC
TRBV9,TRBJ1-1,.,.,CASSVGGILNTEAFF,TGTGCCAGCAGCGTAGGAGGGATCTTGAACACTGAAGCTTTCTTT
TRBV18,TRBJ2-4,TRBD1,.,CASSPKGALAKNIQYF,TGTGCCAGCTCACCCAAGGGGGCCCTAGCCAAAAACATTCAGTACTTC
TRBV12-3/TRBV12-4,TRBJ2-1,.,.,CASSIKGEQFF,TGTGCCAGCAGTATCAAAGGCGAGCAGTTCTTC
TRBV27,TRBJ2-3,.,.,CASSLAGRTDTQYF,TGTGCCAGCAGTTTAGCAGGTCGCACAGATACGCAGTATTTT
TRBV5-1,TRBJ1-2,.,.,CASTNRTYGYTF,TGCGCCAGCACGAACAGGACCTATGGCTACACCTTC
TRBV6-2/TRBV6-3,TRBJ2-1,.,.,CASSYSFGGAYNEQFF,TGTGCCAGCAGTTACTCCTTTGGCGGAGCCTACAATGAGCAGTTCTTC
TRBV20-1,TRBJ1-5,TRBD1,.,CSASDRVSNQPQHF,TGCAGTGCTAGTGACAGGGTTAGCAATCAGCCCCAGCATTTT
TRBV11-2,TRBJ2-7,TRBD1,.,CASSHPGQSGEQYF,TGTGCCAGCAGCCATCCGGGACAGTCGGGGGAGCAGTACTTC
TRBV28,TRBJ1-1,.,.,CASSLGRVGAVNTEAFF,TGTGCCAGCAGTTTGGGGAGGGTGGGGGCAGTGAACACTGAAGCTTTCTTT
TRBV9,TRBJ1-2,.,.,CASSARTEIHGYTF,TGTGCCAGCAGCGCACGGACAGAAATCCATGGCTACACCTTC
TRBV11-2,TRBJ1-3,.,.,CASSHPGASGNTIYF,TGTGCCAGCAGCCACCCGGGGGCCTCTGGAAACACCATATATTTT
TRBV6-1,TRBJ1-5,TRBD1,once,CASSGGPGQAIQPQHF,TGTGCCAGCAGTGGTGGGCCGGGACAGGCCATCCAGCCCCAGCATTTT
TRBV27,TRBJ2-7,TRBD2,.,CASTTSGSDPSYEQYF,TGTGCCAGCACCACTAGCGGGAGTGACCCTTCCTACGAGCAGTACTTC
TRBV19,TRBJ1-5,.,.,CASILDPGLYNQPQHF,TGTGCCAGTATATTAGACCCGGGACTGTACAATCAGCCCCAGCATTTT
TRBV30,TRBJ1-2,.,.,CAWSPFPNYGYTF,TGTGCCTGGAGTCCTTTTCCTAACTATGGCTACACCTTC
TRBV9,TRBJ1-1,.,.,CASSVGGRTEAFF,TGTGCCAGCAGCGTAGGCGGGCGCACTGAAGCTTTCTTT
TRBV6-6,TRBJ2-2,TRBD2,once,CASSPLLGGPNTGELFF,TGTGCCAGCAGTCCACTATTGGGAGGGCCGAACACCGGGGAGCTGTTTTTT
TRBV12-3/TRBV12-4,TRBJ2-6,.,.,CASRQSGANVLTF,TGTGCCAGTCGACAGTCTGGGGCCAACGTCCTGACTTTC